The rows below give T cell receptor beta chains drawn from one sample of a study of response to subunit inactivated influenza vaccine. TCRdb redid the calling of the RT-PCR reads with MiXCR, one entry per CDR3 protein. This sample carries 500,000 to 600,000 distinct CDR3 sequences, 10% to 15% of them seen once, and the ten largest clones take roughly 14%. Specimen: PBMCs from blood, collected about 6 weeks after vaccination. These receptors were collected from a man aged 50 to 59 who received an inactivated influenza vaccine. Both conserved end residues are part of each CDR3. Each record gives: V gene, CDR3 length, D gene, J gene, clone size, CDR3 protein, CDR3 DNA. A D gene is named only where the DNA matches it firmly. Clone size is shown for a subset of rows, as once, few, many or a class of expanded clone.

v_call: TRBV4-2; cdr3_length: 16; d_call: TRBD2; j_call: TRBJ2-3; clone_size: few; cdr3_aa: CASSQGGGGAVDTQYF; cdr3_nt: TGTGCCAGCAGCCAAGGAGGCGGGGGGGCTGTAGATACGCAGTATTTT
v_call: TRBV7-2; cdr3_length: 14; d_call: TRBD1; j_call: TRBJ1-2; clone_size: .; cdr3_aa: CASSLDRGRRGYTF; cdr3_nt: TGTGCCAGCAGCTTAGACAGGGGGCGACGTGGCTACACCTTC
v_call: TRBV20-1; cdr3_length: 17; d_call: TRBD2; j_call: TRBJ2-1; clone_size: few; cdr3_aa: CSARDTGLLFSYNEQFF; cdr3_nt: TGCAGTGCTAGAGACACGGGACTACTCTTCTCCTACAATGAGCAGTTCTTC
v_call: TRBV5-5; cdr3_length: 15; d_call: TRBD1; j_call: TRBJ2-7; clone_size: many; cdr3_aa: CASSSGTGTSYEQYF; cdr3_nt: TGTGCCAGCAGCTCCGGGACAGGGACATCCTACGAGCAGTACTTC
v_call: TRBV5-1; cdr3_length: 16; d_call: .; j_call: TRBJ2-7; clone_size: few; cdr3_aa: CASSLVATESSYEQYF; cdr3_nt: TGCGCCAGCAGCTTGGTGGCGACAGAAAGCTCCTACGAGCAGTACTTC
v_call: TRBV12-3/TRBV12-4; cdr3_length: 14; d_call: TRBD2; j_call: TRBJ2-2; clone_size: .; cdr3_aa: CASSLLAATGELFF; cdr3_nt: TGTGCCAGCAGTTTACTAGCGGCTACCGGGGAGCTGTTTTTT
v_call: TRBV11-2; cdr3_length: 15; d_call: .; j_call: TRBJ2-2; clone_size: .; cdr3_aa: CASSFLGGYTGELFF; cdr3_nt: TGTGCCAGCAGCTTCTTGGGGGGATACACCGGGGAGCTGTTTTTT
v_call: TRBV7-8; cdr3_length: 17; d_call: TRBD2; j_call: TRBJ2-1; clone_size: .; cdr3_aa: CASSLVILAGGRDEQFF; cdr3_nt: TGTGCCAGCAGCTTAGTCATTCTAGCGGGAGGGCGTGATGAGCAGTTCTTC
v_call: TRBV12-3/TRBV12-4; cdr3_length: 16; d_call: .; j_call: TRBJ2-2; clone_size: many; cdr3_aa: CASSGARVIVAGELFF; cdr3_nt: TGTGCCAGCAGTGGGGCAAGGGTAATTGTGGCCGGGGAGCTGTTTTTT
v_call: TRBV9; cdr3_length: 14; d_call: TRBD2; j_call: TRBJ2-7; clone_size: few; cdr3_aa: CASSAGGRAYEQYF; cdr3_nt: TGTGCCAGCAGCGCTGGCGGGAGGGCTTACGAGCAGTACTTC
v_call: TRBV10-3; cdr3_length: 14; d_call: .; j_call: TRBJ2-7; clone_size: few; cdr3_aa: CAISESGRAYEQYF; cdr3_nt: TGTGCCATCAGTGAGTCCGGCAGGGCCTACGAGCAGTACTTC
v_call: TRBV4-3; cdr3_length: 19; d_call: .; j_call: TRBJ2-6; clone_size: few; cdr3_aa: CASSQYEIPHNSGANVLTF; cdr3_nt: TGCGCCAGCAGCCAGTATGAAATCCCCCACAACTCTGGGGCCAACGTCCTGACTTTC
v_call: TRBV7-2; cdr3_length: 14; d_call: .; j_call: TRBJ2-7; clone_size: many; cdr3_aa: CASSSRYSGYEQYF; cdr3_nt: TGTGCCAGCAGCTCCCGCTATTCAGGGTACGAGCAGTACTTC
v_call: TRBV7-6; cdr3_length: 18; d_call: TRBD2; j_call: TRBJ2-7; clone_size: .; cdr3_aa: CASSSNQTSGGLSYEQYF; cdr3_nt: TGTGCCAGCAGCTCCAACCAGACTAGCGGGGGCCTCTCCTACGAGCAGTACTTC
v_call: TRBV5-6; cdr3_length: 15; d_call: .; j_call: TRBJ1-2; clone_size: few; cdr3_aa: CASSFGHRKIYGYTF; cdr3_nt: TGTGCCAGCAGCTTCGGACATCGCAAGATCTATGGCTACACCTTC
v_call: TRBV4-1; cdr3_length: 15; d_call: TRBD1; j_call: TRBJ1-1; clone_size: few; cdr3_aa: CASSQEPDRYTEAFF; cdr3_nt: TGCGCCAGCAGCCAAGAACCGGACAGGTACACTGAAGCTTTCTTT
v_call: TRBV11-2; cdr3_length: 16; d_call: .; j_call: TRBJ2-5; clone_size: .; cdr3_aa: CASSHTIRPPQETQYF; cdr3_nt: TGTGCCAGCAGCCACACAATCCGACCCCCACAAGAGACCCAGTACTTC
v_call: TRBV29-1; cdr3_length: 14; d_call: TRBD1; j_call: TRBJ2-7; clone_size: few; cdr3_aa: CSVERGQGSYEQYF; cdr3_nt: TGCAGCGTTGAACGGGGACAGGGCTCCTACGAGCAGTACTTC
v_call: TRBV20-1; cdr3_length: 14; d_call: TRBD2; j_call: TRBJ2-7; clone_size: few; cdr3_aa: CSAREGLGGYEQYF; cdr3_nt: TGCAGTGCTAGAGAGGGACTAGGCGGCTACGAGCAGTACTTC
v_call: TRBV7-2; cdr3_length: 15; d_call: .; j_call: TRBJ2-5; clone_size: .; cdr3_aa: CASTLASELQETQYF; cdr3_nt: TGTGCCAGCACCCTAGCGTCTGAGTTACAAGAGACCCAGTACTTC
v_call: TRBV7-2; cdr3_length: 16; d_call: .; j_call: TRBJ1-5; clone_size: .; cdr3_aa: CASSLLGRGVHQPQHF; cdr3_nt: TGTGCCAGCAGCCTCTTAGGACGAGGGGTCCATCAGCCCCAGCATTTT
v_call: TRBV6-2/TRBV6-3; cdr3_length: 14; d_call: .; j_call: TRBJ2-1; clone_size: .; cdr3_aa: CASSYTGTHNEQFF; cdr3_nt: TGTGCCAGCAGTTACACAGGAACCCATAATGAGCAGTTCTTC
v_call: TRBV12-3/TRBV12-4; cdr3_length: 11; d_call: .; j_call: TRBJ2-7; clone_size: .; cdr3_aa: CASSLMWEQYF; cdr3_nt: TGTGCCAGCAGTTTGATGTGGGAGCAGTACTTC
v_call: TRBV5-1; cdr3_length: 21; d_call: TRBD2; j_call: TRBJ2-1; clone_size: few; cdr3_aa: CASSLPRRTSGRASSYNEQFF; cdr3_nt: TGCGCCAGCAGCTTACCCCGAAGGACTAGCGGGAGGGCGAGCTCCTACAATGAGCAGTTCTTC
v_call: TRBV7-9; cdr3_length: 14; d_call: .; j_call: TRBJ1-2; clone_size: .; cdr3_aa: CASSFYRVNYGYTF; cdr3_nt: TGTGCCAGCAGCTTCTACAGGGTTAACTATGGCTACACCTTC
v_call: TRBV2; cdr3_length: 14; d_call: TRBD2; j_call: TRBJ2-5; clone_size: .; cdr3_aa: CASSDRLAGISQYF; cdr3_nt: TGTGCCAGCAGTGATAGGCTAGCGGGAATCTCCCAGTACTTC
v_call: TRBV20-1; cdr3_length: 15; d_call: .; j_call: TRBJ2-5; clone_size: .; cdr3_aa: CSAIPTGGLKETQYF; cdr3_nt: TGCAGTGCCATCCCCACCGGCGGTCTAAAAGAGACCCAGTACTTC
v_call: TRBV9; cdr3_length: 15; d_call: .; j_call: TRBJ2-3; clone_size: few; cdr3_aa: CASSVGQRTTDTQYF; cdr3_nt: TGTGCCAGCAGCGTAGGTCAGCGGACCACAGATACGCAGTATTTT
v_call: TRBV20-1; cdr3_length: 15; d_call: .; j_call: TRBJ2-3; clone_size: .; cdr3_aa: CSARGEKRITDTQYF; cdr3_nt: TGCAGTGCTAGAGGCGAAAAGCGTATCACAGATACGCAGTATTTT
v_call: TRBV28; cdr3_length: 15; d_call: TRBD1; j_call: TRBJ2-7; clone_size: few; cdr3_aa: CASSLPDREYYEQYF; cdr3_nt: TGTGCCAGCAGTCTTCCGGACAGGGAGTACTACGAGCAGTACTTC
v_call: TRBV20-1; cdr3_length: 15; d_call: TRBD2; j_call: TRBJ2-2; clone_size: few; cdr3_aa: CSARETSGLSGELFF; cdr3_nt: TGCAGTGCTAGGGAGACTAGCGGTCTTTCCGGGGAGCTGTTTTTT
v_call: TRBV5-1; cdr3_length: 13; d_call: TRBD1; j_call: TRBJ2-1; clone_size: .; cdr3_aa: CASSPTPGTGVFF; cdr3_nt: TGCGCCAGCAGCCCCACTCCCGGGACAGGGGTGTTCTTC
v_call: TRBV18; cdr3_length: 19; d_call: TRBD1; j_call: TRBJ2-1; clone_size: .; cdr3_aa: CASSPRQGRVISSYNEQFF; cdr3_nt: TGTGCCAGCTCACCGAGACAGGGAAGGGTCATAAGCTCCTACAATGAGCAGTTCTTC
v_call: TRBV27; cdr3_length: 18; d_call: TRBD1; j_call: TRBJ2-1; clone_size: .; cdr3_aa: CASSSPLMGQGVSNEQFF; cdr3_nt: TGTGCCAGCAGTAGCCCATTAATGGGACAGGGGGTGAGCAATGAGCAGTTCTTC
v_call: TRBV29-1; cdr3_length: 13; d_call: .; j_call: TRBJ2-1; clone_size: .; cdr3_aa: CSVDRALYNEQFF; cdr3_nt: TGCAGCGTTGACCGGGCGCTCTACAATGAGCAGTTCTTC
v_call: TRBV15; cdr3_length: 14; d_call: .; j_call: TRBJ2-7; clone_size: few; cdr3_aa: CATSRSGAPYEQYF; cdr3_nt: TGTGCCACCAGCAGAAGCGGAGCACCCTACGAGCAGTACTTC
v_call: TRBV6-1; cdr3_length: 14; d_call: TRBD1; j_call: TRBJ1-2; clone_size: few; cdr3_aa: CASVTGQGAPGYTF; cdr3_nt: TGTGCCAGCGTAACGGGCCAGGGGGCGCCTGGCTACACCTTC
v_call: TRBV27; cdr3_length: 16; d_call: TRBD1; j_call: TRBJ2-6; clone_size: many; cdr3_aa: CASSIQGVAGANVLTF; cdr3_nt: TGTGCCAGCAGTATACAGGGGGTAGCTGGGGCCAACGTCCTGACTTTC
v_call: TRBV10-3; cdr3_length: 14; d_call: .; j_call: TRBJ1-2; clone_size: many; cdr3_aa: CAIYRVGSHYGYTF; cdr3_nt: TGTGCCATTTATAGGGTAGGGTCGCACTATGGCTACACCTTC
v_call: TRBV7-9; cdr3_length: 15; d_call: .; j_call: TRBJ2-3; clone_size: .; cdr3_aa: CASSLVSGWADTQYF; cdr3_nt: TGTGCCAGCAGCTTAGTGTCTGGGTGGGCAGATACGCAGTATTTT
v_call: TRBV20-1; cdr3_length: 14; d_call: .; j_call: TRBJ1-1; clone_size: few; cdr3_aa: CSAEEVRGNTEAFF; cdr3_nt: TGCAGTGCTGAGGAGGTCCGCGGGAACACTGAAGCTTTCTTT
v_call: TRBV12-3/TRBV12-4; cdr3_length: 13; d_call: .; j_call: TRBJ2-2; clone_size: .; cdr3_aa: CASTNGNTGELFF; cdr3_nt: TGTGCCAGCACCAATGGAAACACCGGGGAGCTGTTTTTT
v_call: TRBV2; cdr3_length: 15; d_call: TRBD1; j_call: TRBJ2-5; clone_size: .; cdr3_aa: CASSEGQGASETQYF; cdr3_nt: TGTGCCAGCAGTGAAGGTCAGGGGGCCTCAGAGACCCAGTACTTC
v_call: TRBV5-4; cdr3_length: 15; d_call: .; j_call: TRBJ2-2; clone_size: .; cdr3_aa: CASSLGTPRNGELFF; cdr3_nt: TGTGCCAGCAGCCTAGGGACCCCCCGCAACGGGGAGCTGTTTTTT
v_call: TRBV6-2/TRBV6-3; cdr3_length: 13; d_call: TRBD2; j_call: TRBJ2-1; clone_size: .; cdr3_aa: CASRGSSGGEQFF; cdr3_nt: TGTGCCAGCAGAGGGTCTAGCGGCGGTGAGCAGTTCTTC